A selection of T cell receptor beta chains follows, all from one sample in a study of CD8 T cells in ankylosing spondylitis. Each CDR3 protein gets one entry after TCRdb re-called the 5' RACE reads with MiXCR. The data contain 25,000 to 35,000 distinct CDR3 sequences, about 7.2% of them singletons. Sequenced input: blood, either unsorted or a sorted T cell fraction (not recorded which). These receptors were taken from a male donor with ankylosing spondylitis or in good health (not recorded which). Both conserved end residues are part of each CDR3. The order of the fields is J gene, V gene, D gene, clone size, CDR3 protein, CDR3 DNA. D genes are given only for firm matches. Rows give clone size only sometimes, using once, few, many, or a class for an expanded clone.

J gene: TRBJ1-5; V gene: TRBV24-1; D gene: .; clone size: few; CDR3 protein: CATSVGRGQPQHF; CDR3 DNA: TGTGCCACCTCCGTCGGGCGCGGACAGCCCCAGCATTTT
J gene: TRBJ2-2; V gene: TRBV9; D gene: .; clone size: many; CDR3 protein: CASSVDSHTGELFF; CDR3 DNA: TGTGCCAGCAGCGTAGACAGTCACACCGGGGAGCTGTTTTTT
J gene: TRBJ2-2; V gene: TRBV18; D gene: .; clone size: many; CDR3 protein: CASSPLVGDTGELFF; CDR3 DNA: TGTGCCAGCTCACCACTTGTGGGGGACACCGGGGAGCTGTTTTTT
J gene: TRBJ2-3; V gene: TRBV28; D gene: .; clone size: many; CDR3 protein: CASSFKRTPADTQYF; CDR3 DNA: TGTGCCAGCAGTTTTAAGCGTACCCCCGCAGATACGCAGTATTTT
J gene: TRBJ2-2; V gene: TRBV5-6; D gene: .; clone size: few; CDR3 protein: CASTQWMGNTGELFF; CDR3 DNA: TGTGCCAGCACCCAATGGATGGGGAACACCGGGGAGCTGTTTTTT
J gene: TRBJ2-5; V gene: TRBV4-2; D gene: TRBD2; clone size: many; CDR3 protein: CASSQELAGSPQYF; CDR3 DNA: TGTGCCAGCAGCCAAGAATTAGCGGGGTCCCCCCAGTACTTC
J gene: TRBJ1-1; V gene: TRBV27; D gene: .; clone size: many; CDR3 protein: CATTGRGRAFF; CDR3 DNA: TGTGCCACCACGGGCAGGGGAAGGGCTTTCTTT
J gene: TRBJ2-7; V gene: TRBV2; D gene: .; clone size: many; CDR3 protein: CASSGQYYEQYF; CDR3 DNA: TGTGCCAGCAGTGGACAATACTACGAGCAGTACTTC
J gene: TRBJ2-7; V gene: TRBV23-1; D gene: TRBD1; clone size: many; CDR3 protein: CASIRTGLTKGYEQYF; CDR3 DNA: TGCGCCAGCATCCGGACAGGACTCACTAAGGGGTACGAGCAGTACTTC
J gene: TRBJ2-7; V gene: TRBV7-9; D gene: .; clone size: .; CDR3 protein: CASSSGLLSYEQYF; CDR3 DNA: TGTGCCAGCAGCTCGGGGCTCCTCTCCTACGAGCAGTACTTC